A single T cell receptor beta chain is shown here with its context. As yet, its antigen is unknown. This record comes from a study of molecular identifiers for immune sequencing clone quantification. General study findings and limits: Spike-in Jurkat TCR RNA from a single cell reportedly registered among one million naive cells.

The CDR3 is 16 residues long. Germline V CDR1 and CDR2: MNHEY, SMNVEV (reference sequence). The ends were cut back, 4 bases at V and 3 bases at J, with 18 bases in the middle. From around 18,000 to 910,000 sorted cells, naive CD8 libraries were generated with 10%, 30% or 50% RNA. Isolation of naive CD8 T cells was achieved by sorting on a CD8+CD4-CCR7+CD45RA+ phenotype. Preparation methods for the bulk TCR libraries were those previously described, with listed TCR primers. TCRdb itself ran the PCR reads through MiXCR, one entry per CDR3 protein. The sample has a few hundred thousand distinct CDR3 sequences, about 26% seen once; the top ten hold 0.7% to 0.9%.

This TCR was sampled from a human donor in good health. Some libraries in this study had Jurkat cell RNA spiked in. This chain joins TRBV27 and TRBJ1-2, with D possibly being TRBD1 (6 bases). Specimen: naive CD8+ T cells from blood, with Jurkat cell RNA spiked in. Noted subset: FACS-sorted CD8+CD4-CCR7+CD45RA+ naive T cells. The CDR3: CASSYGGQPLYYGYTF. CDR3 nucleotides: TGTGCCAGCAGTTATGGGGGGCAGCCCCTTTACTATGGCTACACCTTC.